A selection of T cell receptor beta chains follows, all from one sample in a study of beta chain features in type 1 diabetes. Measured with immunoSEQ multiplex PCR; TCRdb has only the in-frame clones, and not every one. The data contain approximately 280,000 clones, roughly 15% of them singletons. The sequenced sample consisted of naive CD4+ T cells from blood. These receptors were obtained from a man aged 18 to 35 with type 1 diabetes. The CDR3 runs from the conserved cysteine through the conserved F or W. The D gene is left open where the match is weak. For some rows the clone size is stated as once, few or many, or as a class when expanded; others skip it.

v_gene	d_gene	abundance	j_gene	CDR3nt	CDR3aa
TRBV28	TRBD1	NA	TRBJ2-5	TGTGCCACCGAGAGCCACAGGCAGGGGGTAGAGACCCAGTACTTC	CATESHRQGVETQYF
TRBV29-1	NA	few	TRBJ1-2	TGCAGCGTTGGGGGAGGTGCGGGGAACGGCTACACCTTC	CSVGGGAGNGYTF
TRBV18	NA	few	TRBJ2-1	TGTGCCAGCTCACCACCGAAGACTAGGGTGTACAATGAGCAGTTCTTC	CASSPPKTRVYNEQFF
TRBV9	TRBD2	few	TRBJ2-5	TGTGCCAGCAGCGCTCGACTAGCGGGGGACCAAGAGACCCAGTACTTC	CASSARLAGDQETQYF
TRBV18	TRBD2	NA	TRBJ2-7	TGTGCCAGCTCACCACAGAGGTCGAGACTAGCGGGAGACGAGCAGTACTTC	CASSPQRSRLAGDEQYF
TRBV5-4	NA	few	TRBJ2-3	TGTGCCAGCAGCGCATTACTCTCCACAGATACGCAGTATTTT	CASSALLSTDTQYF
TRBV5-4	NA	NA	TRBJ2-5	TGTGCCAGCAGCTTCGCAGGGGCAGAGACCCAGTACTTC	CASSFAGAETQYF
TRBV5-1	TRBD2	few	TRBJ2-4	TGCGCCAGCAGCTTGGTCCCTAGCGGGGACCCCGGGTACATTCAGTACTTC	CASSLVPSGDPGYIQYF
TRBV7-2	NA	NA	TRBJ2-7	TGTGCCAGCAGCTTACGGTTGGCAGGGATTGACTACGAGCAGTACTTC	CASSLRLAGIDYEQYF
TRBV19	NA	NA	TRBJ2-5	TGTGCCAGTAGGAGCCCCGGACAGAGGGAGACCCAGTACTTC	CASRSPGQRETQYF
TRBV2	TRBD1	NA	TRBJ2-3	TGTGCCAGCAGACCGGACAGGGGTGAAGATACGCAGTATTTT	CASRPDRGEDTQYF
TRBV7-2	NA	NA	TRBJ1-2	TGTGCCAGCAGCTTAGTCGAGGCCCGCGGCTACACCTTC	CASSLVEARGYTF
TRBV7-2	TRBD2	NA	TRBJ2-2	TGTGCCAGCAGCCTAGGTCGACTAGCGGGAGCTCCCGGGGAGCTGTTTTTT	CASSLGRLAGAPGELFF
TRBV9	NA	few	TRBJ2-7	TGTGCCAGCAGCCAACGTTGGGCCCCTCCAGGCGAGCAGTACTTC	CASSQRWAPPGEQYF
TRBV7-9	NA	few	TRBJ2-7	TGTGCCAGCAGCTCAAGGGGGTTCCGCGAGCAGTACTTC	CASSSRGFREQYF
TRBV5-4	NA	few	TRBJ2-1	TGTGCCAGCAGCTTGGGGGGTAGCGGATCTTACAATGAGCAGTTCTTC	CASSLGGSGSYNEQFF
TRBV23-1	NA	NA	TRBJ2-7	TGCGCCAGCAGTCAACTCCGGGAACAAAACGAGCAGTACTTC	CASSQLREQNEQYF
TRBV11-2	TRBD1	few	TRBJ2-2	TGTGCCAGCAGTCCCTTGAGGGGGCGCACCGGGGAGCTGTTTTTT	CASSPLRGRTGELFF
TRBV20-1	NA	NA	TRBJ1-1	TGCAGTGCTAGAGGGTTAGGGGGAGCTTTCTTT	CSARGLGGAFF
TRBV6-5	NA	NA	TRBJ2-5	TGTGCCAGCAGCCGCTTTGGGCAGGGACTAGAGACCCAGTACTTC	CASSRFGQGLETQYF
TRBV6-6	TRBD1	NA	TRBJ1-2	TGTGCCAGCACCACGGACAGGGGGAATTATGGCTACACCTTC	CASTTDRGNYGYTF
TRBV9	TRBD2	NA	TRBJ2-1	TGTGCCAGCAGCCCCCGACTAGCGGTTAACAATGAGCAGTTCTTC	CASSPRLAVNNEQFF
TRBV11-2	NA	few	TRBJ1-1	TGTGCCAGCAGCCCAGCCTCAGGGGCCACTGAAGCTTTCTTT	CASSPASGATEAFF
TRBV5-1	TRBD1	few	TRBJ1-1	TGCGCCAGCAGCGGAAGGGGGCCGGGCACTGAAGCTTTCTTT	CASSGRGPGTEAFF
TRBV5-4	TRBD2	NA	TRBJ2-3	TGTGCCAGCAGCTTGCGGGCGGGAGCGGTGGCAGATACGCAGTATTTT	CASSLRAGAVADTQYF
TRBV15	TRBD2	NA	TRBJ2-5	TGTGCCACCAGCAGAAGGGCTAGCGGGAGTGAGACCCAGTACTTC	CATSRRASGSETQYF
TRBV6-5	NA	NA	TRBJ2-1	TGTGCCAGCAGTTACGCGGTTTCCACCTACAATGAGCAGTTCTTC	CASSYAVSTYNEQFF
TRBV5-1	TRBD1	NA	TRBJ1-6	TGCGCCAGCGCATTTAGGACAGGGGACCGCTCCTATAATTCACCCCTCCACTTT	CASAFRTGDRSYNSPLHF
TRBV4-3	TRBD2	few	TRBJ2-7	TGCGCCAGCAGCCAAGATCGGGGGGGCTCCTACGAGCAGTACTTC	CASSQDRGGSYEQYF
TRBV19	NA	NA	TRBJ1-1	TGTGCCAGTAGTAAAGATAGGGGAGAAGCTTTCTTT	CASSKDRGEAFF
TRBV28	NA	NA	TRBJ2-5	TGTGCCAGCAGCTCGGCTGGGGCGAGACAAGAGACCCAGTACTTC	CASSSAGARQETQYF
TRBV18	TRBD1	few	TRBJ1-5	TGTGCCAGCTCACCACTAGGACAGGGGGGGGAGCCCCAGCATTTT	CASSPLGQGGEPQHF
TRBV4-2	TRBD2	few	TRBJ2-3	TGTGCCAGCAGCCTTCCGGGACTAGCTTCGGATACGCAGTATTTT	CASSLPGLASDTQYF
TRBV7-2	TRBD1	few	TRBJ2-7	TGTGCCAGCAGCGCGACCGGGACAGGGGTGGACGAGCAGTACTTC	CASSATGTGVDEQYF
TRBV29-1	TRBD1	NA	TRBJ1-1	TGCAGCGTTGAAGTGCAGGGGGGAACTGAAGCTTTCTTT	CSVEVQGGTEAFF
TRBV6-5	NA	few	TRBJ2-5	TGTGCCAGCAGGGCGGGACAGAAGTACCAAGAGACCCAGTACTTC	CASRAGQKYQETQYF